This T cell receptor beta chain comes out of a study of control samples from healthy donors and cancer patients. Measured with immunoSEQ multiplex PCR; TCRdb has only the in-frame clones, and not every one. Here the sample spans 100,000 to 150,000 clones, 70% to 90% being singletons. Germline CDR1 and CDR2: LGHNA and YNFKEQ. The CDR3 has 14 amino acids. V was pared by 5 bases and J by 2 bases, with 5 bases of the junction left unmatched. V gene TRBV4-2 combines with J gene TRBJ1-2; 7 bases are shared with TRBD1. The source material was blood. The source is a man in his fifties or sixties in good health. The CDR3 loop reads CASSSGTANYGYTF. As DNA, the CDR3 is TGTGCCAGCAGCTCCGGGACAGCCAACTATGGCTACACCTTC.